The clone carrying this T cell receptor beta chain came up a few times. Its cognate antigen is unknown. The sample originates from a study of blood T cells in healthy people across ages. Across the whole study: With template switching, about one barcoded beta molecule was captured per two T cells. Regarding the study as a whole: Significant beta diversity loss was already apparent by age around 36, declining roughly linearly. Long-lived and aged donors differed, with more naive CD4+ cells and higher diversity in the long-lived.

This CDR3 has 15 amino acids. V was cut by 7 bases and J by 9 bases, with 19 bases left in between. The germline V gene encodes CDR1 MNHNY and CDR2 SVGAGI (reference sequence). A J-beta primer mix and a sample-barcoded 5' primer were used in a second PCR of roughly 7 to 12 cycles. All cDNA molecules were each tagged by a template-switch adaptor with 12 random nucleotides. TCRdb fed the 5' RACE reads into MiXCR, producing one record per CDR3 protein. The sample shows 1.5 million to 2 million distinct CDR3 sequences, over 25% of them seen only once. The sequence came from a woman aged 25 to 39 in good health. This rearrangement joins TRBV6-6 to TRBJ1-6; D gene ambiguous. Sequenced sample: blood. Here the CDR3 DNA reads TGTGCCAGCATGGGTTCCCGGACTTCCTCTTCACCCCTCCACTTT. Translating it yields CASMGSRTSSSPLHF.